The present T cell receptor (beta chain) was sequenced within a study of blood T cell repertoires in COVID-19. Trimming stripped 3 bases from V and 4 bases from J, with 11 bases between. This CDR3 contains 14 residues. CDR1 and CDR2 (germline): LGHDT, YNNKEL (reference sequence). Here immunoSEQ multiplex PCR was the method, and the copy in TCRdb shows in-frame clones only, minus some. Of 84,000 or so clones listed, under 80% are singletons. The receptor's source is a human donor in a cohort sampled during active COVID-19. This chain uses TRBV3-1 (or the pseudogene TRBV3-2) with TRBJ2-3; D gene ambiguous. The material sequenced was peripheral blood. The CDR3 DNA sequence: TGTGCCAGCAGCCACTCAGCGAAGGCAGATACGCAGTATTTT. Amino acids: CASSHSAKADTQYF.